This T cell receptor beta chain was recorded in a study of identifying expanded T cells in peripheral blood. Libraries were prepared by immunoSEQ multiplex PCR; TCRdb keeps only in-frame clonotypes and omits some of them. Of over 65,000 clones in the sample, about 90% were seen once. During the collection period, no donor immune events like infections were recorded. CDR3 length: 16 residues. The V gene's germline CDR1 is SGDLS and CDR2 YYNGEE. The ends were cut back, 1 base at V and 2 bases at J, with 13 bases in the middle. The V gene is TRBV9, the J gene TRBJ1-3; TRBD1 is a possible D gene (6 bases). The sequencing input was blood. The source is a person between 18 and 75 years old in good health. CDR3 loop: CASSVTGLNPGNTIYF. The CDR3 DNA sequence: TGTGCCAGCAGCGTAACAGGGTTGAACCCTGGAAACACCATATATTTT.